The clone carrying this TCR beta chain has a handful of counts. Its antigen is unknown. This entry belongs to a study of identifying expanded T cells in peripheral blood. Study-wide findings and caveats: Approximately two-week clone count variance significantly increased as total template count grew.

Healthy donors had no documented immune events, such as infections, while sampled. The CDR3 has 16 residues. Trimming shortened V by 1 base and J by 2 bases, and 15 bases separated the two germline ends. Germline loops: CDR1 SGHNT, CDR2 YENEEA. The protocol was immunoSEQ multiplex PCR, while the TCRdb copy is restricted to in-frame clones and leaves out a portion. The sample lists more than 95,000 clones, about four fifths occurring once. This sequence was found in a person aged 18 to 75 in good health. Source material: blood. V is TRBV11-3 and J is TRBJ2-7; D not resolved. CDR3 DNA sequence: TGTGCCAGCAGCTTAGGTGGCCACCCTAGGACCTACGAGCAGTACTTC. Amino acid sequence: CASSLGGHPRTYEQYF.